Listed below are T cell receptor beta chains from one sample, sequenced in a study of breast tumors, draining lymph nodes, adjacent tissues. TCRdb fed the multiplex PCR reads into MiXCR, producing one record per CDR3 protein. The repertoire holds some 250,000 distinct CDR3 sequences, with 30% to 35% as singletons. Source material: axillary lymph node tissue. These receptors were collected from a female donor with breast cancer. Some clones in this sample may be carry-over from other donors' samples. CDR3s include the opening cysteine and the closing phenylalanine or tryptophan. Each record gives: V gene, J gene, D gene, clone size, CDR3 protein, CDR3 DNA. A D gene is named only where the DNA matches it firmly. Size is omitted from some rows. Given values are once, few, many or a class for expanded clones.

>TRBV7-7|TRBJ2-3|TRBD1|-
CASSLGTGAHTLTDTQYF
TGTGCTAGCAGCTTAGGGACAGGGGCACATACCCTCACAGATACGCAGTATTTT
>TRBV12-3/TRBV12-4|TRBJ1-4|TRBD1|-
CASSRDRGREKLFF
TGTGCCAGCAGTCGGGACAGGGGGCGTGAAAAACTGTTTTTT
>TRBV7-9|TRBJ2-1|-|-
CASSFYICSATSTGGSEQFF
-
>TRBV19|TRBJ1-6|-|many
CASRVQGASSPLHF
TGTGCCAGTAGGGTCCAGGGAGCAAGCTCACCCCTCCACTTT
>TRBV10-3|TRBJ1-5|-|many
CAIKADDQPQHF
TGTGCCATCAAGGCGGATGATCAGCCCCAGCATTTT
>TRBV19|TRBJ2-7|-|many
CASSIAGGHEQYF
TGTGCCAGTAGTATAGCTGGGGGGCACGAGCAGTACTTC
>TRBV2|TRBJ2-7|TRBD2|many
CASTVQREGHEQYF
TGTGCCAGCACGGTCCAGCGGGAGGGCCACGAGCAGTACTTC
>TRBV6-5|TRBJ2-5|-|-
CASKPAGREGQYF
TGTGCCAGCAAACCCGCAGGGAGAGAGGGCCAGTACTTC
>TRBV5-1|TRBJ2-2|TRBD1|many
CASSKDRTNTGELFF
TGCGCCAGCAGCAAGGACAGGACGAACACCGGGGAGCTGTTTTTT
>TRBV11-3|TRBJ1-5|-|many
CASSLSRPTSNQPQHF
TGTGCCAGCAGCTTAAGCAGGCCGACTAGCAATCAGCCCCAGCATTTT